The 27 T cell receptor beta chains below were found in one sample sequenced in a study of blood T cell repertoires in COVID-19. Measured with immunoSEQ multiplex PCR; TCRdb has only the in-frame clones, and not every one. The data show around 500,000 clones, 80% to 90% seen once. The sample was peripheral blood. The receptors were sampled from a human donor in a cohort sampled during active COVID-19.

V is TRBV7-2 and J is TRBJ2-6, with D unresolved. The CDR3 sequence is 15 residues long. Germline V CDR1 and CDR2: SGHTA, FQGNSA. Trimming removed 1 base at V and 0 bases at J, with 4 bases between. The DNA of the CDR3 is TGTGCCAGCAGCTTAGGGCCCTCTGGGGCCAACGTCCTGACTTTC. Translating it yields CASSLGPSGANVLTF.

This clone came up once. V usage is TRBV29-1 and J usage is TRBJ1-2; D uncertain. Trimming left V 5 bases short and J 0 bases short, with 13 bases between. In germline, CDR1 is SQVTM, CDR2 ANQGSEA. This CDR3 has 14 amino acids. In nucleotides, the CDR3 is TGCAGCGTTTTAACGGGAGCCTCTAACTATGGCTACACCTTC. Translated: CSVLTGASNYGYTF.

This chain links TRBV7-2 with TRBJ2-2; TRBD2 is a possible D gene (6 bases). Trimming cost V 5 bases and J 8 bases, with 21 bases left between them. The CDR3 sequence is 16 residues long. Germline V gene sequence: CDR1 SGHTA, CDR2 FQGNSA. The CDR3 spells CASSPQPRGITGELFF. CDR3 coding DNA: TGTGCCAGCAGCCCCCAGCCGCGGGGCATCACGGGGGAGCTGTTTTTT.

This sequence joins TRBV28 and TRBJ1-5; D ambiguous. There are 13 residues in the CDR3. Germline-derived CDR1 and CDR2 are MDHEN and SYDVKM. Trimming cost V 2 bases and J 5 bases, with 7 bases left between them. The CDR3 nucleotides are TGTGCCAGCAGTTTACCTGGCCATCAGCCCCAGCATTTT. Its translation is CASSLPGHQPQHF.

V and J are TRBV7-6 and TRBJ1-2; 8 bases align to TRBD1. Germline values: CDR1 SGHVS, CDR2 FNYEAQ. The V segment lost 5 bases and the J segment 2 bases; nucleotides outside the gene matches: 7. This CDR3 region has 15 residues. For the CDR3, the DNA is TGTGCCAGCAGCCCCTGGACAGGGCGGAACTATGGCTACACCTTC. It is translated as CASSPWTGRNYGYTF.

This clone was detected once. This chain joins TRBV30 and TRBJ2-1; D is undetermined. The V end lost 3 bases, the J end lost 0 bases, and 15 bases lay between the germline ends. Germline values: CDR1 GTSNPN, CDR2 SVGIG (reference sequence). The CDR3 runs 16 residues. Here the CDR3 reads CAWSPIVFGSYNEQFF. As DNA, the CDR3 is TGTGCCTGGAGCCCTATCGTTTTTGGCTCCTACAATGAGCAGTTCTTC.

The DNA for the CDR3 is TGTGCCAGCAGCCAGTCCGGGACAGGGGGCTCTAACTATGGCTACACCTTC. It specifies CASSQSGTGGSNYGYTF. The genes are TRBV4-2 and TRBJ1-2; TRBD1 agrees at 12 bases. The CDR3 is 17 amino acids. The V and J ends lost 3 bases and 0 bases, in that order; junction bases with no gene match: 5. The germline V gene has CDR1 LGHNA and CDR2 YNFKEQ.

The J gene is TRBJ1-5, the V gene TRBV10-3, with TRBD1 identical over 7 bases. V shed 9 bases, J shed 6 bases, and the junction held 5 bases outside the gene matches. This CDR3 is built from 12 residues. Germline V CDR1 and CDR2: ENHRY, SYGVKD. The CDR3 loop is CAISTGRQPQHF. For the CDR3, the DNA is TGTGCCATATCGACAGGGCGTCAGCCCCAGCATTTT.

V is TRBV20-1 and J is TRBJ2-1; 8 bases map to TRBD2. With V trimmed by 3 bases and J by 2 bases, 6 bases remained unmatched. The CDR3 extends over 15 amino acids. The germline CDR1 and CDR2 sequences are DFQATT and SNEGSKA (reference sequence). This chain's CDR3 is CSASRFSGAYNEQFF. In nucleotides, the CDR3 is TGCAGTGCTAGTAGGTTTAGCGGGGCCTACAATGAGCAGTTCTTC.

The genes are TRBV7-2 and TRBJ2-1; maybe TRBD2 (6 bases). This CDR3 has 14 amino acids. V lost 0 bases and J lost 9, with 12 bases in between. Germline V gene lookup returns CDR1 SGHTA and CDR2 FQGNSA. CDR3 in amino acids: CASSLAQTSTEQFF. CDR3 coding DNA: TGTGCCAGCAGCTTAGCCCAGACTAGTACTGAGCAGTTCTTC.

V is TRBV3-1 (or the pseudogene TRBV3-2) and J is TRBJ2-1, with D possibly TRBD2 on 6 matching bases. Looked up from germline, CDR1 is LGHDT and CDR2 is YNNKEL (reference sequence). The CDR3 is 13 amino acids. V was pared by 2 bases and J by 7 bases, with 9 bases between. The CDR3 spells CASSQTSRNEQFF. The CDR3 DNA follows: TGTGCCAGCAGCCAAACTAGCAGGAATGAGCAGTTCTTC.

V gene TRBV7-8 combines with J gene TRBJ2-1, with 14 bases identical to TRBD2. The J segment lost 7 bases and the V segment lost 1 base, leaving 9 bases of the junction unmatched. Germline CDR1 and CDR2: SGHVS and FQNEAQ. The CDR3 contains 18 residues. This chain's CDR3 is CASSLVAGTSGSRNEQFF. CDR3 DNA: TGTGCCAGCAGCTTAGTCGCCGGGACTAGCGGGAGTCGGAATGAGCAGTTCTTC.

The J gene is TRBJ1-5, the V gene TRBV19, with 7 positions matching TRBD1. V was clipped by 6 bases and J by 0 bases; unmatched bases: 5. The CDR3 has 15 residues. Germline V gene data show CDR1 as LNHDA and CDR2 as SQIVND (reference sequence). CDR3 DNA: TGTGCCAGTAGATCGGGACAGCTTAGCAATCAGCCCCAGCATTTT. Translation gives CASRSGQLSNQPQHF.

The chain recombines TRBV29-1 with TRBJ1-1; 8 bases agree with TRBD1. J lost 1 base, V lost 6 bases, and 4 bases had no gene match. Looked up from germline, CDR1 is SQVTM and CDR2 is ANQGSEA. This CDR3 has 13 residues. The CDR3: CSVKGQANTEAFF. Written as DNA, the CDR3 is TGCAGCGTGAAGGGACAGGCGAACACTGAAGCTTTCTTT.

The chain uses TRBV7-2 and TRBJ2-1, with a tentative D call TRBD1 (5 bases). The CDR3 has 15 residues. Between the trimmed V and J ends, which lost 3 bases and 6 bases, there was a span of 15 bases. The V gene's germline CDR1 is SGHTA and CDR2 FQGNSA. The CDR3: CASSFLRGTTNEQFF. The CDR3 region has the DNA TGTGCCAGCAGCTTCCTTAGGGGTACTACCAATGAGCAGTTCTTC.

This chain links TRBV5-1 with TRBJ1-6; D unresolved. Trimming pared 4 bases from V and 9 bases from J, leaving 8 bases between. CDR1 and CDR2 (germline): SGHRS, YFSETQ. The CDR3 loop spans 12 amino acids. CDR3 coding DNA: TGCGCCAGCAGCAGTGAGGGTTCACCCCTCCACTTT. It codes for CASSSEGSPLHF.

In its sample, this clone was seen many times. In nucleotides, the CDR3 is TGCAGTGCTCCGGGAGACCACGAGCAGTACTTC. It yields the protein CSAPGDHEQYF. The V gene is TRBV20-1, the J gene TRBJ2-7; the D gene is possibly TRBD2 (6 bases). V lost 5 bases, J lost 5 bases, and 10 bases lay in between. CDR1 and CDR2 from the germline V gene are DFQATT and SNEGSKA (reference sequence). The CDR3 has 11 amino acids.

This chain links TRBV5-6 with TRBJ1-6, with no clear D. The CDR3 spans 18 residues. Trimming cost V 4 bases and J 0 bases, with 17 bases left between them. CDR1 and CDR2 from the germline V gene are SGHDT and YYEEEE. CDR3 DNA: TGTGCCAGCAGCAAAGGAGGTCCGTCGAGCTCCTATAATTCACCCCTCCACTTT. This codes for CASSKGGPSSSYNSPLHF.

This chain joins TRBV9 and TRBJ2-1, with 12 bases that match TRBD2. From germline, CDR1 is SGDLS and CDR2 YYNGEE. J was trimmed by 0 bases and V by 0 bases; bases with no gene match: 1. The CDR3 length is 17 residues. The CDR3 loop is CASSVELAGGSYNEQFF. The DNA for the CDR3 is TGTGCCAGCAGCGTAGAACTAGCGGGAGGCTCCTACAATGAGCAGTTCTTC.

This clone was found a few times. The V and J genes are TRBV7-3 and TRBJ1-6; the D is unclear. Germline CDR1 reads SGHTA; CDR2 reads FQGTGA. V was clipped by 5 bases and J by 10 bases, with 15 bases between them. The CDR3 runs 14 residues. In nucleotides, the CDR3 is TGTGCCAGCAGCCAATCGGGGTTTAACTCACCCCTCCACTTT. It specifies CASSQSGFNSPLHF.

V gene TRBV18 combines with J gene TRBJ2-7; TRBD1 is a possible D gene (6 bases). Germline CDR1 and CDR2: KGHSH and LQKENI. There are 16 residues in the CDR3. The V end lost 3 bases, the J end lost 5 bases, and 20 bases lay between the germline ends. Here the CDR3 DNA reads TGTGCCAGCTCACCGGGGGTTCGAGGGGGTAGGGACGAGCAGTACTTC. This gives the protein CASSPGVRGGRDEQYF.

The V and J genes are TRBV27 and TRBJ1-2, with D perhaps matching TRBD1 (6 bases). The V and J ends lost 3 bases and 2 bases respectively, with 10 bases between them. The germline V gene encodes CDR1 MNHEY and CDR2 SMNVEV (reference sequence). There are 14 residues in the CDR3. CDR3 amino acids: CASSFGRGNYGYTF. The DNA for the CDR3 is TGTGCCAGCAGTTTCGGGAGGGGGAACTATGGCTACACCTTC.

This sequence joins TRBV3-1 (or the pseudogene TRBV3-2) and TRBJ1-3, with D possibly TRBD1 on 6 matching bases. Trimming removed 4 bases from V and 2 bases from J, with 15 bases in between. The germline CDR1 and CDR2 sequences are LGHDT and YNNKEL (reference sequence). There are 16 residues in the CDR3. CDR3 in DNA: TGTGCCAGCAGCCCAACCTTGACAGGAGCTGGAAACACCATATATTTT. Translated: CASSPTLTGAGNTIYF.

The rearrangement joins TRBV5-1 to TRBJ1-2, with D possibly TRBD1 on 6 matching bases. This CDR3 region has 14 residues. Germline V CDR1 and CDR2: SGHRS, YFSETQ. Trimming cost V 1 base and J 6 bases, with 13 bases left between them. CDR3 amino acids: CASSLTGPENGYTF. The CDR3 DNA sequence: TGCGCCAGCAGCTTGACAGGGCCCGAAAATGGCTACACCTTC.

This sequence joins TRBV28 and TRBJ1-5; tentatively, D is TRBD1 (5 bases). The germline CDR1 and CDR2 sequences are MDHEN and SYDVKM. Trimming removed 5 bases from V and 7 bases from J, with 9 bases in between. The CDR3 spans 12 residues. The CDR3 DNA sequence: TGTGCCAGCAGTCGGACATACCAGCCCCAGCATTTT. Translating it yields CASSRTYQPQHF.

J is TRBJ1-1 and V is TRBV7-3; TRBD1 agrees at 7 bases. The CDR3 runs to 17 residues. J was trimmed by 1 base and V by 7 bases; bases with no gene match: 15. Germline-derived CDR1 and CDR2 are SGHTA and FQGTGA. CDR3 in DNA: TGTGCCAGCATCCAAAGGACAGGTCACGCAACGAACACTGAAGCTTTCTTT. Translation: CASIQRTGHATNTEAFF.

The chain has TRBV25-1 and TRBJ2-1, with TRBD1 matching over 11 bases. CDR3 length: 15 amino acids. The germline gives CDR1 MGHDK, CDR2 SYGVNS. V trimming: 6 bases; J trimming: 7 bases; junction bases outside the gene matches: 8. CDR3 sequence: CASRSGTGGKNEQFF. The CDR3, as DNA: TGTGCCAGCAGAAGCGGGACAGGGGGAAAAAATGAGCAGTTCTTC.